This entry concerns a single T cell receptor beta chain. What it binds is not known. Germline CDR1 reads ENHRY; CDR2 reads SYGVKD. V shed 6 bases and J 5 bases; nucleotides not matched to a gene: 9. The CDR3 contains 15 residues. Only in-frame clones appear in the TCRdb table, and some are missing; sequencing was by immunoSEQ multiplex PCR. The sample has 100,000 to 150,000 clones, about nine tenths seen once. These data are taken from a study of T cell responses to AZD1222 COVID-19 vaccine. Study overall: Pooling covered second doses at about 4 or about 12 weeks. Notes on the study in general: AZD1222 recipients seropositive at baseline numbered only five to seven. Per reports, nearly half of all spike-specific TCRs target regions that are unmutated in variants. Two doses of AZD1222 preceded a rise in Spike-specific TCR breadth and depth.

The receptor was isolated from an adult in good health. The sequenced sample was peripheral blood, obtained on day 0 of AZD1222 vaccination. The chain combines TRBV10-3 with TRBJ2-7; 11 bases are shared with TRBD1. The CDR3 loop is CAISEAGTGGDEQYF. The CDR3 DNA sequence: TGTGCCATCAGCGAAGCGGGGACAGGGGGGGACGAGCAGTACTTC.